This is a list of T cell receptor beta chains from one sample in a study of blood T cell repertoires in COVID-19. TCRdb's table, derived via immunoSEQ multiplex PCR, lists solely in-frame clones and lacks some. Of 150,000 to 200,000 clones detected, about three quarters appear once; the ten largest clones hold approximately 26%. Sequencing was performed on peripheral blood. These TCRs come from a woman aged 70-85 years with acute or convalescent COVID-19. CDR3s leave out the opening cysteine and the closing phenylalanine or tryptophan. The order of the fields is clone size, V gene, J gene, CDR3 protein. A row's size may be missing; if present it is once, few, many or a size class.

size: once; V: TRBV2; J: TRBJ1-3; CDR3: AKAGLGNTIY
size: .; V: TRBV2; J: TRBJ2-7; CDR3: ASRKDRGPYEQY
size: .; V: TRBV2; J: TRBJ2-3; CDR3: ASTPTGTGGDTQY
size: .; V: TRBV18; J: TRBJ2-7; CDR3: ASSPLGGLGLAGGPIEQY
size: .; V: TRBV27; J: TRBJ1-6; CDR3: ASKKGALVYNSPLH
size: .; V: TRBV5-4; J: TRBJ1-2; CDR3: ASRQGGAGGYT
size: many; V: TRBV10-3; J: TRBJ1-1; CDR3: AISDTGIRGQNTEAF
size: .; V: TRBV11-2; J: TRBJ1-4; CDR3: ASSWDRGTNEKLF
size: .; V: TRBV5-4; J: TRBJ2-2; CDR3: ASSLFVGGTGELF
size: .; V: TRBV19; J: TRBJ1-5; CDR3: ASSPGATQPQH
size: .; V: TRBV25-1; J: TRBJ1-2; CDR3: ASSAEGQDLNGYT
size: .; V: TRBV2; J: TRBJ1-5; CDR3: ASRIRVTQPQH
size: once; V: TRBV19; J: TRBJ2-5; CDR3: ASKGQHGSQETQY
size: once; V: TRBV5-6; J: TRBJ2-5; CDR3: ASSLVQGIGETQY
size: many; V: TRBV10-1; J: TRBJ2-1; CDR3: ASRGSGGSDEQF
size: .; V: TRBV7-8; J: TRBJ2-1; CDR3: ASSLFRGAGGEQF
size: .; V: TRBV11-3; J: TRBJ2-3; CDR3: ASSLGTSGRTDTQY
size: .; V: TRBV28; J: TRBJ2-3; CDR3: ASGLAGGVDTQY
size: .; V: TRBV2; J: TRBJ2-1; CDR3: ASSSLPGGSYNEQF
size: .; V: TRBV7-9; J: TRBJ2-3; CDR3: ASSLLGQETDTQY
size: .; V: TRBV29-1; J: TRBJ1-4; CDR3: SGRVGGPNEKLF
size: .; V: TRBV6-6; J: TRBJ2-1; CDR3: ASRETSGSGEYEQF
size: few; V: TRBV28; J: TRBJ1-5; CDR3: ASGTDRGWQPQH
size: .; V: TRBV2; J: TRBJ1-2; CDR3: ASSQGFNYGYT